This TCR beta chain was recovered during a study of blood T cells in healthy people across ages. General study results and limits: Because donor CMV status was unknown, expanded clonotype changes were possibly confounded. It was held that the diversity estimates obtained from one million T cells were underestimates.

Alongside a J-beta primer mix, a sample-barcoded 5' primer served in a second PCR lasting about 7 to 12 cycles. TCRdb re-called the 5' RACE reads with MiXCR, one entry per CDR3 protein. The sample includes some 1.4 million distinct CDR3 sequences, around two fifths of them seen just once. V lost 0 bases, J lost 0 bases, and 7 bases lay in between. The CDR3 consists of 15 residues. The germline V gene has CDR1 LGHNA and CDR2 YNFKEQ. All donors came from Russia, were Caucasian and healthy, and spanned ages roughly 6 to 95. In the case of this clonotype: Its target is not known.

J is TRBJ2-3 and V is TRBV4-2; D not resolved. The specimen sequenced was blood. This receptor was identified in a woman between 18 and 29 years old in good health. Written as DNA, the CDR3 is TGTGCCAGCAGCCAAGATTTTGGCAGCACAGATACGCAGTATTTT. This encodes CASSQDFGSTDTQYF.